The clone carrying this T cell receptor (beta chain) showed up many times. This record comes from a study of CD8+CD57+ T cells in acquired aplastic anemia. Germline V gene sequence: CDR1 SQVTM, CDR2 ANQGSEA. The CDR3 loop spans 12 amino acids. Trimming removed 5 bases at V and 1 base at J, with 8 bases between. Profiling that covered TCR beta VDJ and CDR3 relied on genomic DNA as its template. Via MiXCR, TCRdb re-called the reads, giving one row per CDR3 protein. The data contain 250,000 to 350,000 distinct CDR3 sequences, around 60% of them seen just once; the ten biggest clones take up 8%. This receptor was taken from a human donor with severe aplastic anemia or a healthy control (not recorded which). The sample taken for sequencing was sorted CD4+, CD8+, or CD8+CD57+ T cells (not recorded which) from PBMCs. The chain combines TRBV29-1 with TRBJ2-5; D is perhaps TRBD2 (5 bases). The CDR3 sequence is CSVRRGQETQYF. In DNA, the CDR3 is TGCAGCGTTCGCCGGGGCCAAGAGACCCAGTACTTC.